This T cell receptor beta chain was recorded in a study of T-cell memory formation after mild COVID-19. About the research overall: Each donor largely had its own TCR clusters. Study-wide results and limits: Clones from the second wave (peaking day 37) had unconfirmed SARS-CoV-2 specificity. CD4+ contracting clones were mainly CM and EM; CD8+ ones, EMRA.

In this sample, this clonotype turned up a few times. As yet, its antigen is unknown. The germline V gene encodes CDR1 SGHRS and CDR2 YFSETQ. The CDR3 length is 15 residues. With 3 bases clipped from V and 6 bases from J, the junction kept 5 bases outside the gene matches. Amplification by 5'RACE using constant-segment primers produced TCR alpha and TCR beta cDNA libraries that carried sample barcodes and UMIs. TCRdb passed the 5' RACE reads through MiXCR, listing each CDR3 protein once. Of about 360,000 distinct CDR3 sequences in the sample, 13% to 15% were seen once. This chain joins TRBV5-1 and TRBJ2-1; 11 positions agree with TRBD1. The clonotype comes from a man between 18 and 35 years old who had mild COVID-19 (a few samples of this study predate the infection). Cell type and time point are not known. The specimen was PBMCs or a T cell subset sorted from them (not recorded which). CDR3 nucleotide sequence: TGCGCCAGCAGCTCGGACAGGGGGCCGGGCAATGAGCAGTTCTTC. Translated, it gives CASSSDRGPGNEQFF.